The rows below give T cell receptor beta chains drawn from one sample of a study of blood T cell repertoires in COVID-19. The data were produced by immunoSEQ multiplex PCR, yet TCRdb's version contains in-frame clones alone and is incomplete. The repertoire consists of 400,000 to 550,000 clones, with nearly 90% occurring once and the leading ten covering approximately 2%. Sequenced input: PBMCs or T cells enriched from blood (not recorded which). These receptors all stem from a woman between 18 and 29 years old with acute COVID-19. Both conserved end residues are part of each CDR3. The order of the fields is CDR3 protein, V gene, J gene.

CDR3aa: CASSVGPSVRSTGELFF; v_gene: TRBV9; j_gene: TRBJ2-2
CDR3aa: CASSRPGSGYTF; v_gene: TRBV12-3/TRBV12-4; j_gene: TRBJ1-2
CDR3aa: CASSQGAGNTEAFF; v_gene: TRBV3-1/TRBV3-2; j_gene: TRBJ1-1
CDR3aa: CASSDSFNQPQHF; v_gene: TRBV2; j_gene: TRBJ1-5
CDR3aa: CSVEGQEKNEQFF; v_gene: TRBV29-1; j_gene: TRBJ2-1
CDR3aa: CASSQGTEKLFF; v_gene: TRBV3-1/TRBV3-2; j_gene: TRBJ1-4
CDR3aa: CASSRRVGVENYEQYF; v_gene: TRBV5-5; j_gene: TRBJ2-7
CDR3aa: CASSFRDRGDNEQFF; v_gene: TRBV5-1; j_gene: TRBJ2-1
CDR3aa: CASSQGLEKLFF; v_gene: TRBV12-3/TRBV12-4; j_gene: TRBJ1-4
CDR3aa: CATSLEGEDNEQFF; v_gene: TRBV15; j_gene: TRBJ2-1
CDR3aa: CASSQDSNRVKHF; v_gene: TRBV3-1/TRBV3-2; j_gene: TRBJ1-5
CDR3aa: CASSYPQGVRTGELFF; v_gene: TRBV6-5; j_gene: TRBJ2-2
CDR3aa: CASSFTSGVGNEQFF; v_gene: TRBV5-1; j_gene: TRBJ2-1
CDR3aa: CASSQGTLAANTGELFF; v_gene: TRBV3-1/TRBV3-2; j_gene: TRBJ2-2
CDR3aa: CASEKADTQYF; v_gene: TRBV2; j_gene: TRBJ2-3
CDR3aa: CASIGTGNVLTF; v_gene: TRBV27; j_gene: TRBJ2-6
CDR3aa: CASSSPLSSYNSPLHF; v_gene: TRBV27; j_gene: TRBJ1-6
CDR3aa: CSAEGQGGGEQYF; v_gene: TRBV29-1; j_gene: TRBJ2-7
CDR3aa: CASTRGGETYEQYF; v_gene: TRBV28; j_gene: TRBJ2-7
CDR3aa: CASSFGHFYEQYF; v_gene: TRBV7-2; j_gene: TRBJ2-7
CDR3aa: CASSRGPGYTF; v_gene: TRBV6-2/TRBV6-3; j_gene: TRBJ1-2
CDR3aa: CASSSRTSGTDRETQYF; v_gene: TRBV7-9; j_gene: TRBJ2-5
CDR3aa: CASSQAGNNEQFF; v_gene: TRBV18; j_gene: TRBJ2-1